This TCR beta chain originates from a study of T-cell reconstitution after alpha-beta-depleted transplantation in children (dated by TCRdb to between 2015 and 2016). For the study in its entirety: Using TCR repertoire profiling, the study followed T-cell immune reconstitution in a quantitative way in children after TCRalphabeta/CD19-depleted allogeneic hematopoietic cell transplantation.

This clonotype came up many times. Its antigen is currently not known. No quality values exist for individual bases; no much larger clone is one base distant. Libraries were made using PCR. The run used an Illumina HiSeq 2500. To normalize quantification of the TCRbeta repertoire, the TCR libraries were built with molecular barcoding that relied on unique molecular identifiers. TCRdb handled the public reads itself, with Q25 trimming in fastp and clone calling in MiXCR, and kept productive beta chains. Every entry covers one CDR3 protein and lists the most common genes and DNA from its rows. In all, the sample holds around 250,000 distinct CDR3 sequences, and more than 9% of those were seen once. Jointly, the top ten make up roughly 9.1% of the sample. V is pruned by 1 base and J by 9 bases, leaving 7 bases of the junction without a gene match. The CDR3 numbers 15 residues from cysteine through phenylalanine. Only the CDR3 portion is preserved as DNA: 45 bases, with reading frame beginning at the first base. The germline V gene gives CDR1 as SGHTA and CDR2 as FQGNSA.

The sample in question was PBMCs from the stem cell graft donor, obtained from the stem cell graft. In this chain, TRBV7-2 is recombined with TRBJ2-2, and 8 bases in between align with TRBD1. This receptor was obtained from a human donor who donated a stem cell graft to a child with SCID. The DNA sequence reads TGTGCCAGCAGCTTAGGGACAGGGAGAATCCGGGAGCTGTTTTTT. Its product reads: CASSLGTGRIRELFF.